The sequence of this T cell receptor (beta chain) was determined in a study of vaccination effects on CD4 cells after COVID-19. Profiled with immunoSEQ multiplex PCR; TCRdb holds only in-frame clones, not every one. The data hold about 31,000 clones, with approximately 68% observed a single time. To note about this clone: The antigen remains undetermined.

V lost 4 bases and J lost 2, with 15 bases in between. CDR3 length: 15 residues. From germline, CDR1 is SGHRS and CDR2 YFSETQ. After expansion with viral peptide pools in the ViraFEST assay, antigen-specific CD4+ T cells were sequenced. CD4+ T cell isolation took place after nine to eleven days of culture. After two million PBMC were placed in each well, they were cultured with approximately 10 IU/ml IL-2 and roughly 10 ug/ml peptides. The chain links TRBV5-1 to TRBJ1-1; D is unclear. Sample: CD4+ T cells from PBMCs cultured with HCoV-229E spike peptides, taken before COVID-19 vaccination. This receptor was taken from a human donor who received a COVID-19 vaccine. The CDR3 nucleotides read TGCGCCAGCAGCCCGACCCCCGGAGGTAACACTGAAGCTTTCTTT. Its translation is CASSPTPGGNTEAFF.